This is a list of T cell receptor beta chains from one sample in a study of T-cell reconstitution after alpha-beta-depleted transplantation in children. One entry per CDR3 protein, called by TCRdb with MiXCR from the PCR reads. The sample holds 600,000 or so distinct CDR3 sequences; under 30% are singletons and the top ten take less than 15%. This specimen consisted of PBMCs, mostly from graft donor cells, obtained 360 days after TCRalphabeta/CD19-depleted stem cell transplant. The source of these receptors is a boy under two years old who had a stem cell transplant for acute myeloid leukemia, so the T cells may come from the graft donor. Both conserved end residues are part of each CDR3. Each record gives: V gene, clone size, D gene, J gene, CDR3 DNA, CDR3 protein. A D gene is named only where the DNA matches it firmly. Expanded clones are given a class, and other clones once, few, many or no size at all.

TRBV4-1,many,-,TRBJ1-5,TGCGCCAGCAGCCGGGGAGACAGAGATCAGCCCCAGCATTTT,CASSRGDRDQPQHF
TRBV23-1,-,-,TRBJ2-4,TGCGCCAGCAGTCTCCTCGGGACTCCCGGGATCATTCAGTACTTC,CASSLLGTPGIIQYF
TRBV6-5,-,TRBD1,TRBJ1-5,TGTGCCAGCAGTTCCCACACCGGGACAGGGGGGAGAAGCAATCAGCCCCAGCATTTT,CASSSHTGTGGRSNQPQHF
TRBV5-6,few,-,TRBJ2-5,TGTGCCAGCAGCTCTGCCCTGACGGCGGGAGAGACCCAGTACTTC,CASSSALTAGETQYF
TRBV20-1,few,-,TRBJ2-5,TGCAGTGCTCCCTTGAGGGGTAAGGGGGAGACCCAGTACTTC,CSAPLRGKGETQYF
TRBV18,-,TRBD2,TRBJ2-5,TGTGCCAGCTCACCCGGACTAGATGAGACCCAGTACTTC,CASSPGLDETQYF
TRBV7-6,few,-,TRBJ2-1,TGTGCCAGCAGCTTTTATACAGGGATGGATGAGCAGTTCTTC,CASSFYTGMDEQFF
TRBV20-1,few,-,TRBJ2-5,TGCAGTGCTAGAGATCCCAGGCAGGGTCGGGAGACCCAGTACTTC,CSARDPRQGRETQYF
TRBV29-1,few,-,TRBJ2-3,TGCAGCGTTGAAGATACCCCCTTTTGGGGCGCTAGCACAGATACGCAGTATTTT,CSVEDTPFWGASTDTQYF
TRBV21-1,-,-,TRBJ2-7,TGTGCCAGCAGCAAAGTAACGCGTTCGGAGCAGTACTTC,CASSKVTRSEQYF
TRBV6-5,many,TRBD1,TRBJ2-5,TGTGCCAGCAGTTACTCTACCAGGGGGTACACCCAGTACTTC,CASSYSTRGYTQYF
TRBV20-1,few,TRBD2,TRBJ2-3,TGCAGTGCTAGGGGGGCTAGCGGGGCCACAGATACGCAGTATTTT,CSARGASGATDTQYF
TRBV7-9,few,-,TRBJ1-1,TGTGCCAGCACGGACGGGGGGGGAGCTTTCTTT,CASTDGGGAFF
TRBV5-1,-,-,TRBJ2-5,TGCGCCAGCAGCTTGGCCTTGATCTCCGGGACACAAGAGACCCAGTACTTC,CASSLALISGTQETQYF
TRBV24-1,-,TRBD2,TRBJ2-2,TGTGCCACCACCGCGGGACTAGCGGACACCGGGGAGCTGTTTTTT,CATTAGLADTGELFF
TRBV18,few,TRBD2,TRBJ2-1,TGTGCCAGCTCACCAACTAGCGGGGGGGCCCATGAGCAGTTCTTC,CASSPTSGGAHEQFF
TRBV15,-,-,TRBJ2-7,TGTGCCACCAGCAGAGATCGCGGACAGAAAGAGTACGAGCAGTACTTC,CATSRDRGQKEYEQYF
TRBV20-1,few,TRBD2,TRBJ2-3,TGCAGTGCTAGAGCCTATATAGCGGGGGAGCAAACAGATACGCAGTATTTT,CSARAYIAGEQTDTQYF
TRBV12-3/TRBV12-4,-,-,TRBJ1-4,TGTGCCAGCAGCCCGGGCGCTGCAACTAATGAAAAACTGTTTTTT,CASSPGAATNEKLFF
TRBV20-1,few,-,TRBJ2-3,-,CSARGGSTSADTQYF
TRBV20-1,-,-,TRBJ2-5,TGCAGTGCTAGGCACCCGGGCCTCGGGGGAGAGACCCAGTACTTC,CSARHPGLGGETQYF
TRBV20-1,-,-,TRBJ2-5,TGCAGTGCAGCCGCGGGTTACCAAGAGACCCAGTACTTC,CSAAAGYQETQYF
TRBV20-1,few,-,TRBJ2-5,TGCAGTGCTAGAAACTTGAACCAAGAGACCCAGTACTTC,CSARNLNQETQYF
TRBV24-1,few,-,TRBJ2-7,TGTGCCACCAGTCAGGCCCCACCTTCCTACGAGCAGTACTTC,CATSQAPPSYEQYF
TRBV29-1,-,TRBD1,TRBJ2-1,TGCAGCGTCGAGGGGACAGCTAAAAGTATGGATGAGCAGTTCTTC,CSVEGTAKSMDEQFF
TRBV6-2/TRBV6-3,-,-,TRBJ2-7,TGTGCCAGCAGTTCTTCTTTGCCTGCCGGGCCCTACGAGCAGTACTTC,CASSSSLPAGPYEQYF
TRBV28,many,-,TRBJ2-4,TGTGCCAGCCGCCAATTAGCCAAAAACATTCAGTACTTC,CASRQLAKNIQYF
TRBV5-4,many,-,TRBJ1-1,TGTGCCAGCAACGGAGTAGGGGCGGCTGAAGCTTTCTTT,CASNGVGAAEAFF
TRBV6-5,many,-,TRBJ2-1,TGTGCCAGCAGTTTCGTGATTAGCGACGCCTACAATGAGCAGTTCTTC,CASSFVISDAYNEQFF
TRBV5-6,few,-,TRBJ2-1,TGTGCCAGCAGCTTGGTGTCTTATGAGCAGTTCTTC,CASSLVSYEQFF
TRBV12-3/TRBV12-4,-,-,TRBJ1-3,TGTGTCAGCAGTTTAGACGCTGGTCTGAACACCATATATTTT,CVSSLDAGLNTIYF
TRBV12-3/TRBV12-4,-,-,TRBJ2-3,TGTGTCAGCAGGACGGTCACAGATACGCAGTATTTT,CVSRTVTDTQYF
TRBV3-1,many,-,TRBJ2-1,TGTGCCAGCGGCGGGGTGGCGTGGAATGAGCAGTTCTTC,CASGGVAWNEQFF
TRBV15,few,-,TRBJ2-5,TGTGCCACCAGCAGAGATATTGGGTTGTTAGGCCAAGAGACCCAGTACTTC,CATSRDIGLLGQETQYF
TRBV27,-,TRBD1,TRBJ2-1,TGTGCCAGCAGTTTGGGACAGGGGTGGAATGAGCAGTTCTTC,CASSLGQGWNEQFF
TRBV20-1,many,TRBD1,TRBJ2-7,TGCAGTGCTCCCCGGACAGGGGGCTACGAGCAGTACTTC,CSAPRTGGYEQYF
TRBV4-2,-,-,TRBJ2-3,TGTGCCAGCAGCCAAGAAGGGCTAGGGACCACAGATACGCAGTATTTT,CASSQEGLGTTDTQYF
TRBV5-6,few,TRBD2,TRBJ2-7,TGTGCCAGCGGGAGGGATTCCTTCTACGAGCAGTACTTC,CASGRDSFYEQYF
TRBV12-3/TRBV12-4,-,-,TRBJ2-5,TGTGCCAGCAGCTCGGACTCCCAAGAGACCCAGTACTTC,CASSSDSQETQYF
TRBV7-2,many,-,TRBJ2-7,TGTGCCAGCAGCTTATCCGGGGTCGTCTACGAGCAGTACTTC,CASSLSGVVYEQYF
TRBV20-1,many,-,TRBJ2-7,TGCAGTGCTAGAGCCCATCACTACGAGCAGTACTTC,CSARAHHYEQYF
TRBV5-1,many,TRBD2,TRBJ2-1,TGCGCCAGCAGCTGGGGACTAGCGGGGGCCAATGAGCAGTTCTTC,CASSWGLAGANEQFF
TRBV4-1,few,TRBD2,TRBJ2-1,TGCGCCAGCAGTCCCGGGGGTAGCGGGGAACCGAGCTCCTACAATGAGCAGTTCTTC,CASSPGGSGEPSSYNEQFF
TRBV2,many,-,TRBJ2-3,TGTGCCAGCAGGACGGAGGCGGATTCCACAGATACGCAGTATTTT,CASRTEADSTDTQYF
TRBV7-9,-,-,TRBJ1-6,TGTGCCAGCAGCGCCCTTGCGAATTCACCCCTCCACTTT,CASSALANSPLHF
TRBV7-9,many,-,TRBJ1-1,TGTGCCAGCAGCTTAGCTGGGCAGACTACCACTGAAGCTTTCTTT,CASSLAGQTTTEAFF
TRBV6-2/TRBV6-3,-,-,TRBJ2-3,TGTGCCAGCAGTTACGTCGGGCGAGCGACGGATACGCAGTATTTT,CASSYVGRATDTQYF
TRBV15,-,TRBD1,TRBJ1-2,TGTGCCACCAGCCCGGACAGGGGATTGGGCGGCTACACCTTC,CATSPDRGLGGYTF
TRBV20-1,-,TRBD2,TRBJ2-1,TGCAGTGCCAGCGGGGGGGGACCGGGCAATGAGCAGTTCTTC,CSASGGGPGNEQFF
TRBV29-1,many,-,TRBJ2-5,TGCAGCGTTGCAACCCTATTGCAGACAGTCCAAGAGACCCAGTACTTC,CSVATLLQTVQETQYF
TRBV12-3/TRBV12-4,-,-,TRBJ2-7,TGTGCCAGCAGTTTTCTAGGGACCCCTACTGAGCAGTACTTC,CASSFLGTPTEQYF
TRBV12-3/TRBV12-4,-,-,TRBJ2-1,TGTGCCAGCAGTTTATCAGCTAGGAGGGACAATGAGCAGTTCTTC,CASSLSARRDNEQFF
TRBV28,-,-,TRBJ1-2,TGTGCCAGCAGTTCGTTCCATAGCGCAGGGCATCTACCACCCGCAGGCTATGGCTACACCTTC,CASSSFHSAGHLPPAGYGYTF
TRBV15,few,-,TRBJ2-2,TGTGCCACCAGCAGAGGGTTCAGAGGAGGAACCGGGGAGCTGTTTTTT,CATSRGFRGGTGELFF
TRBV20-1,few,TRBD1,TRBJ2-2,TGCAGTGCTAGTCCGGGACAGGGACCCGGGGAGCTGTTTTTT,CSASPGQGPGELFF